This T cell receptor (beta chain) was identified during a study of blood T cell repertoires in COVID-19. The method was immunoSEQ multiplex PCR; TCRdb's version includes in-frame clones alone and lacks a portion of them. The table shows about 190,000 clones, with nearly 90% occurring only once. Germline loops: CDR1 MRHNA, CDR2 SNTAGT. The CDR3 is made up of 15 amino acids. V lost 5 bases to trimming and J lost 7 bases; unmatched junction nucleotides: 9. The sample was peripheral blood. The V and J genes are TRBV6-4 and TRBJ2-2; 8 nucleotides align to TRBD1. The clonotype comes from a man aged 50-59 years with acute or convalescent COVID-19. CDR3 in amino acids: CASSPGQGWGGELFF. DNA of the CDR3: TGTGCCAGCAGTCCCGGACAGGGATGGGGCGGGGAGCTGTTTTTT.